This passage covers 20 T cell receptor beta chains from one sample sequenced in a study of CD8 T cells in Susac syndrome. When the RNA was reverse transcribed, random hexamers were used with an input of about 0.5 to 1 ug. TCRdb itself ran the immunoSEQ multiplex PCR reads through MiXCR, one entry per CDR3 protein. The sample shows about 300,000 distinct CDR3 sequences, roughly 90% of them seen only once. The sample was CD8+ T cells from PBMCs. The receptors shown here come from a human donor with multiple sclerosis.

The V gene is TRBV11-2, the J gene TRBJ2-1; 7 bases fit TRBD2. V lost 7 bases to trimming and J lost 2 bases; unmatched junction nucleotides: 14. The CDR3 is made up of 17 amino acids. Germline V gives CDR1 SGHAT, CDR2 FQNNGV. The CDR3 here is CASTINPGGGPYNEQFF. In DNA, the CDR3 is TGTGCCAGCACCATTAATCCCGGCGGGGGACCCTACAATGAGCAGTTCTTC.

The genes are TRBV6-1 and TRBJ1-5; D remains ambiguous. V was clipped by 2 bases and J by 0 bases, with 8 bases between them. This CDR3 spans 15 amino acids. CDR1 is MNHNS, CDR2 SASEGT, per germline. CDR3 residues: CASSENLGSNQPQHF. DNA of the CDR3: TGTGCCAGCAGTGAAAATTTAGGTAGCAATCAGCCCCAGCATTTT.

The chain recombines TRBV27 with TRBJ1-2, with 11 bases identical to TRBD1. This CDR3 comprises 16 residues. CDR1 MNHEY and CDR2 SMNVEV come from the germline V gene (reference sequence). V lost 6 bases and J lost 8; bases outside the gene matches: 14. CDR3 DNA: TGTGCCAGCAGCGATCTATCGGACAGGGGGCGTATCGGCTACACCTTC. This sequence encodes CASSDLSDRGRIGYTF.

CDR3 amino acids: CASSSNRQGANGYTF. The CDR3 bases are TGTGCCAGCAGCTCTAACCGACAGGGGGCAAATGGCTACACCTTC. The gene calls are TRBV13 and TRBJ1-2, with 10 nucleotides matching TRBD1. CDR1 and CDR2 from the germline V gene are PRHDT and FYEKMQ (reference sequence). The CDR3 is 15 residues long. The trim removed 4 bases at V and 6 bases at J, leaving 8 bases unmatched.

This clonotype occurred once. V gene TRBV29-1 combines with J gene TRBJ2-1, with 9 bases lining up with TRBD1. This CDR3 has 17 amino acids. After removal of 4 bases from V and 3 bases from J, the junction contained 13 bases not matched to a gene. The germline V gene encodes CDR1 SQVTM and CDR2 ANQGSEA. CDR3 DNA sequence: TGCAGCGTTGGCCCAATCCCGGGACAGGGCTACTACAATGAGCAGTTCTTC. Protein sequence: CSVGPIPGQGYYNEQFF.

For the CDR3, the DNA is TGTGCCAGCAGCTTCGATGAAGAGACCCAGTACTTC. Its translation is CASSFDEETQYF. The V gene is TRBV7-8, the J gene TRBJ2-5; D call uncertain. Germline loops: CDR1 SGHVS, CDR2 FQNEAQ. V was shortened by 3 bases and J by 3 bases, with 5 bases between the two germline ends. The CDR3 totals 12 residues.

The rearrangement links TRBV24-1 to TRBJ2-3, with 7 bases matching TRBD1. CDR1 KGHDR and CDR2 SFDVKD come from the germline V gene. The length of the CDR3 is 18 residues. The trim removed 4 bases at V and 1 base at J, leaving 13 bases unmatched. CDR3 in DNA: TGTGCCACCAGTGAACCCATCAACAGGGGATGGGGCACAGATACGCAGTATTTT. Translation gives CATSEPINRGWGTDTQYF.

J is TRBJ2-3 and V is TRBV6-5; no clear D. Trimming cost V 3 bases and J 2 bases, with 15 bases left between them. This CDR3 has 16 residues. Germline values: CDR1 MNHEY, CDR2 SVGAGI. The CDR3 spells CASSYSLALHTDTQYF. CDR3 coding DNA: TGTGCCAGCAGTTATTCACTGGCGCTTCACACAGATACGCAGTATTTT.

This clonotype was counted between two and nine times. This rearrangement joins TRBV6-1 to TRBJ2-1; D not resolved. The length of the CDR3 is 13 residues. Germline assignment: CDR1 MNHNS and CDR2 SASEGT. V was cut by 6 bases and J by 5 bases, with 11 bases left in between. The CDR3 DNA reads TGTGCCAGCAGCTTTCCCCCGGACAATGAGCAGTTCTTC. Translation: CASSFPPDNEQFF.

The chain carries TRBV2 and TRBJ1-5; weak D call: TRBD1 (5 bases). CDR3 length equals 14 residues. Trimming removed 6 bases at V and 1 base at J, with 10 bases between. The germline CDR1 and CDR2 sequences are SNHLY and FYNNEI. The CDR3 bases are TGTGCCAGCAGGGCGGGGGAGAGCAATCAGCCCCAGCATTTT. Translating gives CASRAGESNQPQHF.

The count of this clonotype is one. V gene TRBV7-9 combines with J gene TRBJ2-5; the match to TRBD2 covers 10 bases. After removal of 4 bases from V and 5 bases from J, the junction contained 1 base not matched to a gene. The CDR3 runs to 13 residues. The V gene's germline CDR1 is SEHNR and CDR2 FQNEAQ (reference sequence). The CDR3 protein is CASSSGLAETQYF. CDR3 bases: TGTGCCAGCAGCTCGGGACTAGCGGAGACCCAGTACTTC.

The chain employs TRBV9 and TRBJ2-5, with 8 bases identical to TRBD2. Germline CDR1 reads SGDLS; CDR2 reads YYNGEE. Unmatched junction bases numbered 19, after V lost 7 bases and J lost 5 bases. The CDR3 is 17 residues long. CDR3 nucleotide sequence: TGTGCCAGCTCCCCGGGAGTGGCCGGGGGGGCGTGGGAGACCCAGTACTTC. Protein: CASSPGVAGGAWETQYF.

This clonotype was observed a single time. The chain has TRBV29-1 and TRBJ2-7; 11 nucleotides align to TRBD2. V was pared by 3 bases and J by 4 bases, with 5 bases of the junction left unmatched. The germline CDR1 and CDR2 sequences are SQVTM and ANQGSEA. There are 14 residues in the CDR3. DNA for the CDR3: TGCAGCGTTGATTCCCTAGCGGGGGGTTACGAGCAGTACTTC. Translation: CSVDSLAGGYEQYF.

The chain couples TRBV23-1 to TRBJ2-7, with D possibly being TRBD1 (5 bases). TRBV23-1 is labeled an ORF, and its function is uncertain. The CDR3 is 13 residues long. V lost 3 bases to trimming and J lost 4 bases, with 10 bases between them. The CDR3 nucleotides read TGCGCCAGCAGTCACTTCACAGGTTACGAGCAGTACTTC. This sequence encodes CASSHFTGYEQYF.

The chain joins TRBV9 to TRBJ2-2, with TRBD1 matching over 7 bases. The CDR3 is made up of 17 amino acids. With V trimmed by 4 bases and J by 3 bases, 12 bases remained unmatched. Per the germline V gene, CDR1 is SGDLS and CDR2 is YYNGEE. The CDR3 here is CASSQNRYRGDTGELFF. CDR3 coding DNA: TGTGCCAGCAGCCAGAATAGGTACAGGGGTGACACCGGGGAGCTGTTTTTT.

The chain carries TRBV9 and TRBJ1-2; D gene ambiguous. Germline-derived CDR1 and CDR2 are SGDLS and YYNGEE. The CDR3 consists of 13 residues. V lost 3 bases, J lost 8 bases, and 14 bases lay in between. The CDR3, as DNA: TGTGCCAGCAGCGCTCCGGTGGGCCAAGGCTACACCTTC. Protein: CASSAPVGQGYTF.

The chain links TRBV20-1 to TRBJ1-1, with D perhaps matching TRBD1 (5 bases). This CDR3 contains 14 residues. Deletions cut 0 bases from V and 5 bases from J, with 13 bases between. Germline-derived CDR1 and CDR2 are DFQATT and SNEGSKA (reference sequence). In DNA form, the CDR3 reads TGCAGTGCTAGAGATGGGGACCGAGGAACTGAAGCTTTCTTT. This codes for CSARDGDRGTEAFF.

CDR3 region: CASSLARRINQPQHF. CDR3 DNA sequence: TGTGCCAGCAGTTTGGCCCGTAGAATTAATCAGCCCCAGCATTTT. The J gene is TRBJ1-5, the V gene TRBV28; the D is unclear. The CDR3 covers 15 residues. Germline V gene lookup returns CDR1 MDHEN and CDR2 SYDVKM. With 3 bases removed from V and 4 bases from J, the gap between germline ends came to 13 bases.

The V call is TRBV27, the J call TRBJ1-2; a possible D gene is TRBD1 (6 bases). The V end lost 7 bases, the J end lost 0 bases, and 15 bases lay between the germline ends. The length of the CDR3 is 15 residues. The germline V gene encodes CDR1 MNHEY and CDR2 SMNVEV (reference sequence). The CDR3 region has the DNA TGTGCCAGCACTCTCACCGGGGGCTCTAACTATGGCTACACCTTC. Protein product: CASTLTGGSNYGYTF.

V is TRBV6-2 or TRBV6-3 and J is TRBJ2-1, with 10 bases aligning to TRBD2. The CDR3 runs 15 residues. CDR1 and CDR2 (germline): MNHEY, SVGEGT. V lost 6 bases and J lost 4; bases outside the gene matches: 6. The CDR3 loop reads CASSSSGGAYNEQFF. The CDR3 coding sequence is TGTGCCAGCAGCTCAAGCGGGGGGGCGTACAATGAGCAGTTCTTC.